This T cell receptor (beta chain) was sequenced in a study of OX40 agonist ivuxolimab in advanced cancers. With V trimmed by 1 base and J by 0 bases, 6 bases remained unmatched. The germline V gene encodes CDR1 SGHRS and CDR2 YFSETQ. The CDR3 runs to 16 residues. The protocol was immunoSEQ multiplex PCR, while the TCRdb copy is restricted to in-frame clones and leaves out a portion. The data show 40,000 to 55,000 clones, with under 90% seen just once and 8.5% to 12% held by the top ten. This clone was detected only a few times. The material sequenced was CD4+ or CD8+ T cells sorted from blood, taken in a trial of the OX40 agonist ivuxolimab. This TCR was recovered from an adult with an advanced solid tumor such as melanoma, head and neck, liver or kidney cancer. The chain employs TRBV5-1 and TRBJ1-1, with TRBD1 identical over 7 bases. CDR3 in amino acids: CASSLNWDSLNTEAFF. The CDR3 DNA sequence: TGCGCCAGCAGCTTGAATTGGGACAGTTTGAACACTGAAGCTTTCTTT.